This TCR beta chain was obtained from a study of cytomegalovirus exposure and HLA in healthy donors. Study details: Researchers previously reported finding 117 million unique TCR beta sequences from about 179 million T cells.

With 60 Vbeta and 13 Jbeta primers, the PCR was carried out. Produced via immunoSEQ multiplex PCR; TCRdb's table is partial and in-frame only. Seen here are about 160,000 clones, about four fifths observed once, and the top ten hold approximately 1.6%. Notes on the study in general: The authors confirmed in vitro that a few CMV-associated chains were specific for CMV antigens. The presence/absence work took it that sequencing depth was about the same across donors. Researchers reportedly found TCR beta sequences accurately predicted most subjects' HLA-A and HLA-B alleles.

This CDR3 comprises 13 residues. Germline V lookup: CDR1 LNHDA, CDR2 SQIVND (reference sequence). V dropped 7 bases and J dropped 0 bases, with 9 bases sitting between them. With regard to this clone: Its antigen is currently unknown.

The chain carries TRBV19 and TRBJ1-1; D perhaps matches TRBD1 (5 bases). The TCR sequence derives from a girl under 18 in good health and CMV-seropositive. Sequencing was done on a sample of PBMCs. CDR3 sequence: CASIDRLNTEAFF. The CDR3 DNA sequence: TGTGCCAGTATTGACAGATTGAACACTGAAGCTTTCTTT.